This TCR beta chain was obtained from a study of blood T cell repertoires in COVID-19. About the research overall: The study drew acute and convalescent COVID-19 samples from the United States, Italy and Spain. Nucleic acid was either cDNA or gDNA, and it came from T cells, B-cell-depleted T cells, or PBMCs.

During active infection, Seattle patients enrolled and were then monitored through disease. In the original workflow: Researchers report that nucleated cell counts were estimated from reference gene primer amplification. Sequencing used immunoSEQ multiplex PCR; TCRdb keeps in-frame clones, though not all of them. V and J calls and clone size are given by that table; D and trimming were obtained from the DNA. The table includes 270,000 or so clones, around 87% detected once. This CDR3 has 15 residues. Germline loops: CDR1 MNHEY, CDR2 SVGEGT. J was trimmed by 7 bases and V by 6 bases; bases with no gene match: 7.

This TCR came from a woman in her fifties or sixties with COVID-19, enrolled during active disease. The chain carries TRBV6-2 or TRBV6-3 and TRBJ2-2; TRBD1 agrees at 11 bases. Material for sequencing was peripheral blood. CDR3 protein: CASSGTGGTGGELFF. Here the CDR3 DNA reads TGTGCCAGCAGCGGGACAGGGGGTACGGGCGGGGAGCTGTTTTTT.